This T cell receptor beta chain comes out of a study of cytomegalovirus exposure and HLA in healthy donors. Whole-study results and caveats: Reports credit the classifier with highly specific, highly sensitive diagnosis of cytomegalovirus status. Highly shared sequence variants in one cluster were likely a sequencing artifact.

As concerns this clone: Its antigen is unidentified.

The CDR3 has 15 residues. Trimming stripped 0 bases from V and 1 base from J, with 9 bases between. Germline lookup yields CDR1 SGHAT and CDR2 FQNNGV. In the PCR, 60 Vbeta and 13 Jbeta primers were used. Profiling relied on immunoSEQ multiplex PCR, and the TCRdb table lists in-frame clones only, not all of them. The sample contains 80,000 to 100,000 clones, 73% of which appear only once. The TCR sequence derives from a man in his forties or fifties in good health and CMV-seronegative. This chain joins TRBV11-2 and TRBJ1-1, with D hard to call. The sample comprised PBMCs. CDR3 sequence: CASSLDLAGNTEAFF. The CDR3, as DNA: TGTGCCAGCAGCTTAGATTTGGCAGGGAACACTGAAGCTTTCTTT.